The text below deals with one T cell receptor beta chain. The data were taken from a study of T cell responses to AZD1222 COVID-19 vaccine. This CDR3 has 13 amino acids. The germline V and J ends were trimmed by 6 bases and 1 base, with 9 bases remaining between them. The germline gives CDR1 WNHNN, CDR2 SYGVQD (reference sequence). Here immunoSEQ multiplex PCR was the method, and the copy in TCRdb shows in-frame clones only, minus some. The sample has about 110,000 clones; 88% are singletons. This chain connects TRBV10-1 to TRBJ1-1; D unresolved. This receptor was identified in an adult in good health. The specimen was peripheral blood, collected on day 0 of AZD1222 vaccination. The chain's CDR3 is CASRETQNTEAFF. In nucleotides, the CDR3 is TGCGCCAGCAGAGAGACGCAGAACACTGAAGCTTTCTTT.